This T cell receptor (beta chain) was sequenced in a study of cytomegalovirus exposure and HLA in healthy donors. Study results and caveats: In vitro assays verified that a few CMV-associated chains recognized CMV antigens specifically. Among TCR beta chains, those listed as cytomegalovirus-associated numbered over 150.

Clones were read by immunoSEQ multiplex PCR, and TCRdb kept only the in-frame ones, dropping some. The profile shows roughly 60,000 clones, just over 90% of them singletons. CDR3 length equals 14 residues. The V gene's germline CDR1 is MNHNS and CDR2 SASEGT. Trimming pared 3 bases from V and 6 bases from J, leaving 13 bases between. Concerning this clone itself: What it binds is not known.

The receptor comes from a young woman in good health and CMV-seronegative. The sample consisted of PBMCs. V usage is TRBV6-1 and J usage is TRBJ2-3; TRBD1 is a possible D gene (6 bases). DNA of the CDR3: TGTGCCAGCAGTGATGAACAGGGCTCCGATACGCAGTATTTT. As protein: CASSDEQGSDTQYF.